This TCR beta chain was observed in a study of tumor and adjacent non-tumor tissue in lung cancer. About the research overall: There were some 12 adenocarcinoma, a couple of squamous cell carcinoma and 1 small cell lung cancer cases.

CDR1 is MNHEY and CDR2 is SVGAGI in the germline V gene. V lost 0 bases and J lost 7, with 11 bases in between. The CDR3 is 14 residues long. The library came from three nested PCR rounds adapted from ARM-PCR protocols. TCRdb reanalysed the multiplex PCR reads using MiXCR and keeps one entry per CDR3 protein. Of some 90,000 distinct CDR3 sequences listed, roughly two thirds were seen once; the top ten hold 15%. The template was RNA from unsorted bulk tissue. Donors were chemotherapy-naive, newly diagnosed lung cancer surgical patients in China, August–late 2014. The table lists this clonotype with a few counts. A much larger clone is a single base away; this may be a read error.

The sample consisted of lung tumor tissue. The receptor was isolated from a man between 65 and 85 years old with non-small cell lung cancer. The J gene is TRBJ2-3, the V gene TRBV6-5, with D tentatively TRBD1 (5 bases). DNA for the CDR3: TGTGCCAGCAGTTACTCGGTGACAGTGAATACGCAGTATTTT. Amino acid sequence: CASSYSVTVNTQYF.